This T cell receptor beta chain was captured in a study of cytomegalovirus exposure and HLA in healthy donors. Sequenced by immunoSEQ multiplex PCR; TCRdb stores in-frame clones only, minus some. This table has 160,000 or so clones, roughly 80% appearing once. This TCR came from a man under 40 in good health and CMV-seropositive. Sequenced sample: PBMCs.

The CDR3: CASSLRGLEAYEQYF. CDR3 nucleotides: TGTGCCAGCAGCCTCCGTGGTTTAGAGGCCTACGAGCAGTACTTC. The V and J genes are TRBV13 and TRBJ2-7; D gene unclear. The germline gives CDR1 PRHDT, CDR2 FYEKMQ (reference sequence). This CDR3 is 15 amino acids long. V was cut by 5 bases and J by 2 bases, with 16 bases left in between.